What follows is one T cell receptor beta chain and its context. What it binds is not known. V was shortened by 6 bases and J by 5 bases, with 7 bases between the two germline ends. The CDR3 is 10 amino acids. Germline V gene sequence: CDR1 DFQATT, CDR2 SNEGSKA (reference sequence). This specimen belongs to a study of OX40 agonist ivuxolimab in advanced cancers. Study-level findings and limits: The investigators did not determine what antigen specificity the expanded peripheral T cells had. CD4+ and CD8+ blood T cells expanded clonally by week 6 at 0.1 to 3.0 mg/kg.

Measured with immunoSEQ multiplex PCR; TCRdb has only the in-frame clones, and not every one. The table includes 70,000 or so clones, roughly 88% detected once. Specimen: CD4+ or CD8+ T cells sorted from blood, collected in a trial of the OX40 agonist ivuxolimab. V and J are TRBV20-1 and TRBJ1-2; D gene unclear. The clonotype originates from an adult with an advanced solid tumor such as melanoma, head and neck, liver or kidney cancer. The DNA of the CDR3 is TGCAGTGCCGTGGGGTATGGCTACACCTTC. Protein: CSAVGYGYTF.